One sample yielded the 12 T cell receptor beta chains listed below, sequenced in a study of T-cell reconstitution after alpha-beta-depleted transplantation in children (dated by TCRdb to the mid-2010s). The method behind the library was PCR. Sequencing relied on an Illumina HiSeq 2500. TCR libraries were prepared with molecular barcoding, using unique molecular identifiers to normalize TCRbeta repertoire quantification. TCRdb reworked the public reads: Q25 trimming with fastp, MiXCR clone assembly, productive beta chains retained. Rows are combined by CDR3 protein, so each entry shows the most common genes and DNA. The sample table holds about 230,000 distinct CDR3 sequences, of which around 9.7% were seen once. About 4.9% of the sample belongs to the ten largest clones. Sequences were derived from PBMCs from the stem cell graft donor, sampled from the stem cell graft. These receptors all stem from a human donor who donated a stem cell graft to a child with SCID.

About this clonotype itself: This clone may be a read error of a much larger clone one base away. This chain connects TRBV3-1 to TRBJ2-1, with a weak D call TRBD2 (6 bases). There are 17 residues in the CDR3. Germline CDR1 LGHDT, CDR2 YNNKEL (reference sequence). The CDR3 sequence is CACSQGWDLSSYNEQFF. The CDR3 DNA reads TGTGCCTGCAGCCAAGGGTGGGACTTAAGCTCCTACAATGAGCAGTTCTTC.

This clonotype showed up many times. CDR3 DNA sequence: TGCGCCAGCAGCTCAAGGGCTCGGGACAATGAGCAGTTCTTC. Protein sequence: CASSSRARDNEQFF. The rearrangement links TRBV5-1 to TRBJ2-1; D gene unclear. The CDR3 is made up of 14 amino acids. Trimming cost V 3 bases and J 5 bases, with 12 bases left between them. Germline CDR1 reads SGHRS; CDR2 reads YFSETQ.

This clonotype was detected ten times or more. The chain couples TRBV7-9 to TRBJ2-5; D is tentatively TRBD1 or TRBD2 (5 bases each). This CDR3 comprises 14 residues. V was clipped by 2 bases and J by 3 bases, with 10 bases between them. The germline V gene encodes CDR1 SEHNR and CDR2 FQNEAQ (reference sequence). The CDR3 sequence: CASSLIRDEETQYF. The CDR3 coding sequence is TGTGCCAGCAGCTTAATTCGGGACGAAGAGACCCAGTACTTC.

There are many counts of this clonotype. The chain combines TRBV7-2 with TRBJ1-1; tentatively, D is TRBD1 (5 bases). There are 15 residues in the CDR3. Trimming took 2 bases from V and 1 from J, leaving 11 bases between them. Germline V gene data show CDR1 as SGHTA and CDR2 as FQGNSA. CDR3 nucleotide sequence: TGTGCCAGCAGCTTAATGATGGGGGGGAACACTGAAGCTTTCTTT. Protein: CASSLMMGGNTEAFF.

This chain connects TRBV19 to TRBJ1-1; D not certain. V lost 4 bases and J 6 bases, leaving 21 bases between the germline ends. The germline CDR1 and CDR2 sequences are LNHDA and SQIVND (reference sequence). This CDR3 comprises 16 residues. The chain's CDR3 is CASSTPPGVRTSEAFF. The CDR3 nucleotides are TGTGCCAGTAGTACGCCTCCGGGAGTTCGAACTTCTGAAGCTTTCTTT. The whole variable domain, remainder taken from reference TRBV19 and TRBJ1-1, is DGGITQSPKYLFRKEGQNVTLSCEQNLNHDAMYWYRQDPGQGLRLIYYSQIVNDFQKGDIAEGYSVSREKKESFPLTVTSAQKNPTAFYLCASSTPPGVRTSEAFFGQGTRLTVV.

Ten or more counts support this clonotype. The V gene is TRBV20-1, the J gene TRBJ2-1; D may be TRBD1 (6 bases). There are 16 residues in the CDR3. The germline CDR1 and CDR2 sequences are DFQATT and SNEGSKA (reference sequence). Deletions cut 4 bases from V and 6 bases from J, with 22 bases between. Written as DNA, the CDR3 is TGCAGTGCTATGGCCCCGGACACAGGGAGTATCAATGAGCAGTTCTTC. It encodes CSAMAPDTGSINEQFF.

This clonotype was picked up a small number of times. The chain couples TRBV28 to TRBJ2-5; D may match TRBD1 or TRBD2 (7 bases each). V was clipped by 6 bases and J by 5 bases, with 22 bases between them. Germline V gene sequence: CDR1 MDHEN, CDR2 SYDVKM. The CDR3 spans 16 residues. CDR3 sequence reads: CASSLSYRGGGETQYF. CDR3 bases: TGTGCCAGCAGCCTGTCGTACAGGGGAGGGGGGGAGACCCAGTACTTC.

This clonotype has only a few counts. The rearrangement joins TRBV20-1 to TRBJ2-7; no definite D call. Trimming left V 3 bases short and J 7 bases short, with 13 bases between. This CDR3 region has 12 residues. Germline CDR1 and CDR2: DFQATT and SNEGSKA (reference sequence). This CDR3 reads CSASSPAREQYF. DNA of the CDR3: TGCAGTGCTAGCAGCCCAGCCAGGGAGCAGTACTTC.

This clonotype has at least ten counts. This rearrangement joins TRBV12-3 or TRBV12-4 to TRBJ2-5, with a weak D call TRBD2 (6 bases). V dropped 2 bases and J dropped 2 bases, with 15 bases sitting between them. The CDR3 sequence is 16 residues long. The CDR3 nucleotides read TGTGCCAGCAGTTTAAGCGGGTTTGCGGAACAAGAGACCCAGTACTTC. It specifies CASSLSGFAEQETQYF.

This clonotype was seen repeatedly, ten times or more. The chain has TRBV12-3 or TRBV12-4 and TRBJ1-5; D uncertain. V lost 5 bases and J lost 0, with 5 bases in between. The CDR3 covers 13 residues. The CDR3 coding sequence is TGTGCCAGCAGTCCTTATAGCAATCAGCCCCAGCATTTT. Protein sequence: CASSPYSNQPQHF.

This clonotype was counted many times. The chain carries TRBV12-3 or TRBV12-4 and TRBJ2-3, with D possibly TRBD2 on 6 matching bases. CDR3 length: 16 amino acids. V shed 5 bases and J shed 5 bases, with 20 bases lying between them. The CDR3 nucleotides are TGTGCCAGCAGTCAGCCGACTAGTCTTGGGGGAGATACGCAGTATTTT. It yields the protein CASSQPTSLGGDTQYF.

This clonotype occurred many times. The V gene is TRBV6-6, the J gene TRBJ2-6, with D maybe TRBD1 (5 bases). Germline V gene lookup returns CDR1 MNHNY and CDR2 SVGAGI (reference sequence). V lost 5 bases and J 4 bases, leaving 6 bases between the germline ends. The length of the CDR3 is 13 residues. In nucleotides, the CDR3 is TGTGCCAGCAGTCGACAGGGGGCCAACGTCCTGACTTTC. Amino acids: CASSRQGANVLTF.